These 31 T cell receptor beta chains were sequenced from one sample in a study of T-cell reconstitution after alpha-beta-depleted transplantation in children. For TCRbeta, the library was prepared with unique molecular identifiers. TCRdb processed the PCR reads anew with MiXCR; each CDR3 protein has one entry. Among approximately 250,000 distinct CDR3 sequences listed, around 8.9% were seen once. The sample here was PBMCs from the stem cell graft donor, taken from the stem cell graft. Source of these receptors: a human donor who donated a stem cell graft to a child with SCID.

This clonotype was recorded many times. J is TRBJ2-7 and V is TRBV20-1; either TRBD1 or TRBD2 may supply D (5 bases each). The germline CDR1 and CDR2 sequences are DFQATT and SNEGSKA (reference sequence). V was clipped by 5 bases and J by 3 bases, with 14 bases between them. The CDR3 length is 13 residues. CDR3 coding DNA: TGCAGTGCTGCGGACTTGGGGCTCTACGAGCAGTACTTC. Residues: CSAADLGLYEQYF.

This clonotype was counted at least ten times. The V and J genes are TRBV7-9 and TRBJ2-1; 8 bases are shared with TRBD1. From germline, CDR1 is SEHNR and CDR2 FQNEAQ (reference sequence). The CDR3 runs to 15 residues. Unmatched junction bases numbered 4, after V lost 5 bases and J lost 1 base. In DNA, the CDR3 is TGTGCCAGCAGCCACCGGGACAGGTCCTACAATGAGCAGTTCTTC. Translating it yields CASSHRDRSYNEQFF.

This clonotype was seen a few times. CDR3 in DNA: TGTGCCAGCAGTCTTCGCGGGGCCACCTTCGATGAGCAGTTCTTC. It is translated as CASSLRGATFDEQFF. V usage is TRBV7-8 and J usage is TRBJ2-1; tentative D call: TRBD2 (6 bases). V was trimmed by 6 bases and J by 8 bases, leaving 20 bases between them. Germline V gene sequence: CDR1 SGHVS, CDR2 FQNEAQ. The CDR3 extends over 15 amino acids.

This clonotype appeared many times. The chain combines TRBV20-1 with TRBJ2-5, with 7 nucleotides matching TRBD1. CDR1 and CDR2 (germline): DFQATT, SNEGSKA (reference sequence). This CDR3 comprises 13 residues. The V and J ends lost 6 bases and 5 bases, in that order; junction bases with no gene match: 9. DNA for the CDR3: TGCAGTGCCCCGCAGGGGGAATCGGAGACCCAGTACTTC. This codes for CSAPQGESETQYF.

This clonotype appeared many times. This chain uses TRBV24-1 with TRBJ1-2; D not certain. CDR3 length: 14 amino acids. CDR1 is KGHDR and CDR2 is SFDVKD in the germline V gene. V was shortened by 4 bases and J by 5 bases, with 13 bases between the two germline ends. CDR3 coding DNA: TGTGCCACCAGTGACCGGTCCTCGTATTATGGCTACACCTTC. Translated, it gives CATSDRSSYYGYTF.

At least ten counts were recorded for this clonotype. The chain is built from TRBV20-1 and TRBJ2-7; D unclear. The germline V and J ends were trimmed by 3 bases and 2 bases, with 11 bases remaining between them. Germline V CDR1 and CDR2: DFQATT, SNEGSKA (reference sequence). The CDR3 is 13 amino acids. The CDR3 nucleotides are TGCAGTGCTAGTCCCGGAAGTCCCTACGAGCAGTACTTC. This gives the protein CSASPGSPYEQYF.

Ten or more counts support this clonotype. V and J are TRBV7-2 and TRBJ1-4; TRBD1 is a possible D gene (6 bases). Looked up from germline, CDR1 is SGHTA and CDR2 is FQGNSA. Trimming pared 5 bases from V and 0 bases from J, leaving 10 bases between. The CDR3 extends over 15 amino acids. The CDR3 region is CASSPDSTTNEKLFF. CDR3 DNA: TGTGCCAGCAGCCCGGACAGCACAACTAATGAAAAACTGTTTTTT.

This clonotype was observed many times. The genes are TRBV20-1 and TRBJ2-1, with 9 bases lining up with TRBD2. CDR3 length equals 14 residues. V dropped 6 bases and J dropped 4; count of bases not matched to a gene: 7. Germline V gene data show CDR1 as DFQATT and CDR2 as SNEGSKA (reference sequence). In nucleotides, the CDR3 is TGCAGTGCCGCGGGGGGGACGAATTACAATGAGCAGTTCTTC. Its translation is CSAAGGTNYNEQFF.

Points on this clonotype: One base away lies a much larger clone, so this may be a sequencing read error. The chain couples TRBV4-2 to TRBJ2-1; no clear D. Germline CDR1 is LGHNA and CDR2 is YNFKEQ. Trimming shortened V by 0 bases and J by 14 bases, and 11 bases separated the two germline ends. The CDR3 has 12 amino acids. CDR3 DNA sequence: TGTGCCAGCAGCCAAGAACGGGCAGTGGAGTTCTTC. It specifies CASSQERAVEFF.

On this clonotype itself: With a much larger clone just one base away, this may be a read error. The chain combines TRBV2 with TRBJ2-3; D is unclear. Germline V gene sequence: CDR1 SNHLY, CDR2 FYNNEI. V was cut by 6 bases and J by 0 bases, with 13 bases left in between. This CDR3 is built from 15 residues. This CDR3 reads CASRSWLVSTDTQYF. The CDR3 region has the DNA TGTGCCAGCAGATCCTGGCTAGTCAGCACAGATACGCAGTATTTT.

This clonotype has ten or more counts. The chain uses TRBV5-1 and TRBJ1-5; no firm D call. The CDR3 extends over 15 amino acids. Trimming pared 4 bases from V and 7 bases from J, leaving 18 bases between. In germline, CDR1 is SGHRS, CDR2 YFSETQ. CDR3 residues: CASSPGVFYSQPQHF. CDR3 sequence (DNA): TGCGCCAGCAGCCCCGGGGTCTTTTATTCGCAGCCCCAGCATTTT. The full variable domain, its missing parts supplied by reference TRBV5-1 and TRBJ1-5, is KAGVTQTPRYLIKTRGQQVTLSCSPISGHRSVSWYQQTPGQGLQFLFEYFSETQRNKGNFPGRFSGRQFSNSRSEMNVSTLELGDSALYLCASSPGVFYSQPQHFGDGTRLSIL.

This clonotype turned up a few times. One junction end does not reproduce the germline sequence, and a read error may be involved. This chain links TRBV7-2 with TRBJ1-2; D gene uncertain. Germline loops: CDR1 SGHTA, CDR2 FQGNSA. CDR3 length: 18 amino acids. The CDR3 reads CASSLAPPIAHPMVGYPF. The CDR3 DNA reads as TGTGCCAGCAGCTTAGCGCCCCCAATAGCCCACCCGATGGTCGGCTACCCCTTC. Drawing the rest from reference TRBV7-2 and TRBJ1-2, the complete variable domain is GAGVSQSPSNKVTEKGKDVELRCDPISGHTALYWYRQSLGQGLEFLIYFQGNSAPDKSGLPSDRFSAERTGGSVSTLTIQRTQQEDSAVYLCASSLAPPIAHPMVGYPFGSGTRLTVV.

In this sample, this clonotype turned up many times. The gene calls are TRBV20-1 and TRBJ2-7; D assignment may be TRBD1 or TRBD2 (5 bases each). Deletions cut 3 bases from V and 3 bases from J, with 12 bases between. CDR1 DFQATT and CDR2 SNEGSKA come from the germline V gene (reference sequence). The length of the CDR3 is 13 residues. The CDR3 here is CSARMGEGYEQYF. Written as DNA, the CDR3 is TGCAGTGCTAGGATGGGGGAAGGCTACGAGCAGTACTTC.

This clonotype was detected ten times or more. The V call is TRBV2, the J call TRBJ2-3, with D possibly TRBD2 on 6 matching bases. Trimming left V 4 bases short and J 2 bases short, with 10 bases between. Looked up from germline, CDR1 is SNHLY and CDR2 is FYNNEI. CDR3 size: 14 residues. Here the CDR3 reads CASSVGTFTDTQYF. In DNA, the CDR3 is TGTGCCAGCAGTGTCGGGACTTTCACAGATACGCAGTATTTT.

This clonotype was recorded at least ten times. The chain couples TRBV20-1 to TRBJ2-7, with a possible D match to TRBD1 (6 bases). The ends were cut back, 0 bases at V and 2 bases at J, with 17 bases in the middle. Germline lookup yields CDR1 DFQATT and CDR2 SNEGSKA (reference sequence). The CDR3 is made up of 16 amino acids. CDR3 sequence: CSARDVGTFTPYEQYF. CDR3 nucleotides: TGCAGTGCTAGAGACGTAGGGACATTCACCCCCTACGAGCAGTACTTC.

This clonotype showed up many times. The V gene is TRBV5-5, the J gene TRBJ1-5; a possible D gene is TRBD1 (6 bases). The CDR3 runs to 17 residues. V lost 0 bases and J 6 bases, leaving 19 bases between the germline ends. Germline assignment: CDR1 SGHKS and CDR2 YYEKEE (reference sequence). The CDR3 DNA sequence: TGTGCCAGCAGCTTGGAGGACAGATCTCGAGCGGGTCAGCCCCAGCATTTT. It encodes CASSLEDRSRAGQPQHF.

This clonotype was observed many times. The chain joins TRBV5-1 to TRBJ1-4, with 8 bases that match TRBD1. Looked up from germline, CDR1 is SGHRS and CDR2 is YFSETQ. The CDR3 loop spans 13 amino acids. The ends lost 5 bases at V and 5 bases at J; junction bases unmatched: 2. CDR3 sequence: CASRTGGNEKLFF. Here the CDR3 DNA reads TGCGCCAGCAGAACAGGGGGGAATGAAAAACTGTTTTTT.

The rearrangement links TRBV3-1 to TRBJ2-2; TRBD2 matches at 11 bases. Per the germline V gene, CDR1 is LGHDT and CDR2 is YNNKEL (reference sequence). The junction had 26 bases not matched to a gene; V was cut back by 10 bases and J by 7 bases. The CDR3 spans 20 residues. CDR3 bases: TGTGCCACCTGCCAAGACCCCGGGACTAGCGGATCTAATCGGAACGGGGAGCTGTTTTTT. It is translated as CATCQDPGTSGSNRNGELFF.

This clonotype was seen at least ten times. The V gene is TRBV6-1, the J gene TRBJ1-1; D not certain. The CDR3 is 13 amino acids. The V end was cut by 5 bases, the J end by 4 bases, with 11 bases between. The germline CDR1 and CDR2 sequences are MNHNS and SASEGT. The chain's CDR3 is CASSKPASTEAFF. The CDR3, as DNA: TGTGCCAGCAGTAAGCCGGCGTCCACTGAAGCTTTCTTT.

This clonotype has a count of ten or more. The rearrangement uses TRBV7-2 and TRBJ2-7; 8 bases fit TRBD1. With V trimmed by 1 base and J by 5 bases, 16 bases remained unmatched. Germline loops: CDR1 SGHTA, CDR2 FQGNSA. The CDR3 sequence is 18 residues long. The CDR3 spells CASSLVLSVTGGNHEQYF. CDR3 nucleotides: TGTGCCAGCAGCTTAGTGTTATCGGTAACAGGGGGAAATCACGAGCAGTACTTC.

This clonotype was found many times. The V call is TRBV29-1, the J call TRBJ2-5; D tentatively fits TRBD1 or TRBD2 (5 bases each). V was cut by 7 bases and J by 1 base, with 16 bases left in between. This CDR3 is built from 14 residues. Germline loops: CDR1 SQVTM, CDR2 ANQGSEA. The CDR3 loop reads CSALGRRGQETQYF. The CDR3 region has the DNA TGCAGCGCCCTGGGGAGAAGGGGCCAAGAGACCCAGTACTTC.

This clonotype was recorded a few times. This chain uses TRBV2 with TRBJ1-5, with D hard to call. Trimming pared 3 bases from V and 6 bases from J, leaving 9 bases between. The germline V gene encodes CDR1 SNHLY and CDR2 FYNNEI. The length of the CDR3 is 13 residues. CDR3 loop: CASSDGGPQPQHF. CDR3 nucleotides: TGTGCCAGCAGTGACGGCGGACCTCAGCCCCAGCATTTT.

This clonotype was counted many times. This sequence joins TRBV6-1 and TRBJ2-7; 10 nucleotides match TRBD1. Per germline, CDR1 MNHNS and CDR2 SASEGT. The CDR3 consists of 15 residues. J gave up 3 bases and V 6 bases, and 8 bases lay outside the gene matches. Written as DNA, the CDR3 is TGTGCCAGCAGGCGGTGGACAGGGGGGGACTACGAGCAGTACTTC. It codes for CASRRWTGGDYEQYF.

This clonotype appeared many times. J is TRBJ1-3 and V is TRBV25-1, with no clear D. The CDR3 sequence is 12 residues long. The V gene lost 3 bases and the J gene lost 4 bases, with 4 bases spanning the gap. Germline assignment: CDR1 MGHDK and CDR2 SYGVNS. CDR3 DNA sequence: TGTGCCAGCAGTGATTACGGAAACACCATATATTTT. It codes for CASSDYGNTIYF.

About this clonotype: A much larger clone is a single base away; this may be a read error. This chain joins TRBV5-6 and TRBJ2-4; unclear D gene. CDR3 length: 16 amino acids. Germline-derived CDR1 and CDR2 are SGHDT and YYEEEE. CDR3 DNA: TGTGCCAGCAGCTTGGTTGGCAGCCCGGCCAAAAACATTCGGTACTTC. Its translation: CASSLVGSPAKNIRYF.

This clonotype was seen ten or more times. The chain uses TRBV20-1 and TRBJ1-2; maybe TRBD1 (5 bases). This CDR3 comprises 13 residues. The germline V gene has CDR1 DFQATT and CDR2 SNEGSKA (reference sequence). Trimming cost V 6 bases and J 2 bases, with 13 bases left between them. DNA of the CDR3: TGCAGTGCCAGTCACCGGGACAACTATGGCTACACCTTC. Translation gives CSASHRDNYGYTF.

This chain's CDR3 is CASSPTGSGEKLFF. CDR3 bases: TGTGCCAGCAGCCCGACAGGGTCCGGGGAAAAACTGTTTTTT. This chain uses TRBV7-2 with TRBJ1-4, with 7 nucleotides matching TRBD1. Trimming removed 5 bases from V and 8 bases from J; junction bases left unmatched: 8. The CDR3 loop spans 14 amino acids. Germline values: CDR1 SGHTA, CDR2 FQGNSA.

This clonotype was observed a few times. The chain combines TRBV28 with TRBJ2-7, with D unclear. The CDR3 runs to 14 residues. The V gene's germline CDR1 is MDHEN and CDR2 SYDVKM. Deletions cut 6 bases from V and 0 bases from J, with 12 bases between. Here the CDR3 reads CASRRTGSSYEQYF. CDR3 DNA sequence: TGTGCCAGCAGGAGGACCGGTAGCTCCTACGAGCAGTACTTC.

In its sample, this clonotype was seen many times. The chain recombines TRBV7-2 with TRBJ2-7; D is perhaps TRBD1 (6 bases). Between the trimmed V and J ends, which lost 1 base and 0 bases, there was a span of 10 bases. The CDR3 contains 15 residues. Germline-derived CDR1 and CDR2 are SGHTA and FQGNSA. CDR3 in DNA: TGTGCCAGCAGCTTAGTTCAGACAGGCTCCTACGAGCAGTACTTC. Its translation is CASSLVQTGSYEQYF. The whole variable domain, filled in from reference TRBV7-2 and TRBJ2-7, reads GAGVSQSPSNKVTEKGKDVELRCDPISGHTALYWYRQSLGQGLEFLIYFQGNSAPDKSGLPSDRFSAERTGGSVSTLTIQRTQQEDSAVYLCASSLVQTGSYEQYFGPGTRLTVT.

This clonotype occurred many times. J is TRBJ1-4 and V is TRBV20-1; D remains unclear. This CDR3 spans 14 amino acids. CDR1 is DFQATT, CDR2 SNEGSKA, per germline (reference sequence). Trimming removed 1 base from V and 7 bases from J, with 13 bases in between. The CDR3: CSARVGGLGEKLFF. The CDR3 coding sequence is TGCAGTGCTAGAGTAGGAGGCCTCGGTGAAAAACTGTTTTTT.

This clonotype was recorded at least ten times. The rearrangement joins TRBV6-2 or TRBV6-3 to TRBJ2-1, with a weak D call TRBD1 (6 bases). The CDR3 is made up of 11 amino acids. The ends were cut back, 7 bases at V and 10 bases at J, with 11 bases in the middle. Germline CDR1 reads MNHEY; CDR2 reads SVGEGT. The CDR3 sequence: CASTPGTEQFF. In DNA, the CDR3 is TGTGCCAGCACACCCGGGACAGAGCAGTTCTTC.